Below, 14 T cell receptor beta chains from the same sample are listed, as sequenced in a study of identical twins. TCRdb analysed the 5' RACE reads with MiXCR anew, one entry per CDR3 protein. The table records 750,000 to 950,000 distinct CDR3 sequences, 10% to 15% of them present only once. The same specimen was also included in a second study, on yellow fever vaccine responses in identical twins.

Material for sequencing was PBMCs. The receptors come from a young woman in good health.

The rearrangement links TRBV20-1 to TRBJ2-2; TRBD2 matches at 7 bases. V shed 2 bases and J 4 bases; nucleotides not matched to a gene: 16. The germline gives CDR1 DFQATT, CDR2 SNEGSKA (reference sequence). The CDR3 has 18 amino acids. The CDR3 bases are TGCAGTGCTAGAAGGGCTAGCGGTCCCCACGGGGGCACCGGGGAGCTGTTTTTT. It is translated as CSARRASGPHGGTGELFF.

This clonotype was detected many times. One junction end does not reproduce the germline sequence, and a read error may be involved. The chain employs TRBV5-1 and TRBJ2-1; TRBD1 matches at 8 bases. The CDR3 runs 14 residues. Germline CDR1 SGHRS, CDR2 YFSETQ. The CDR3 DNA reads as TGTGCCAGCAGCTCCGGACAGGGTTACAATGAGCAGTTCTTC. Amino acids: CASSSGQGYNEQFF. The complete variable domain, with remaining parts taken from reference TRBV5-1 and TRBJ2-1, reads KAGVTQTPRYLIKTRGQQVTLSCSPISGHRSVSWYQQTPGQGLQFLFEYFSETQRNKGNFPGRFSGRQFSNSRSEMNVSTLELGDSALYLCASSSGQGYNEQFFGPGTRLTVL.

Only a few counts were recorded for this clonotype. The genes are TRBV27 and TRBJ2-1, with 8 bases aligning to TRBD2. J gave up 8 bases and V 7 bases, and 13 bases lay outside the gene matches. The germline V gene has CDR1 MNHEY and CDR2 SMNVEV (reference sequence). The CDR3 extends over 15 amino acids. CDR3 coding DNA: TGTGCCAGCAACCCGAGCGGGGGTCGTTTTGATGAGCAGTTCTTC. This translates into CASNPSGGRFDEQFF.

This clonotype appeared many times. The chain has TRBV12-3 or TRBV12-4 and TRBJ2-1; the D gene is possibly TRBD2 (5 bases). V was pared by 7 bases and J by 6 bases, with 10 bases between. CDR3 length: 12 residues. CDR3 in amino acids: CASTLGVNEQFF. The DNA of the CDR3 is TGTGCCAGCACCCTCGGGGTCAATGAGCAGTTCTTC.

For the CDR3, the DNA is TGTGCCAGCAGCTCCAACAGGGTCCACGAGCAGTACTTC. Protein product: CASSSNRVHEQYF. The V and J genes are TRBV5-6 and TRBJ2-7; possibly TRBD1 for D (6 bases). Germline CDR1 is SGHDT and CDR2 is YYEEEE. The CDR3 contains 13 residues. The V end was cut by 3 bases, the J end by 5 bases, with 12 bases between.

This clonotype was counted a few times. The rearrangement uses TRBV7-9 and TRBJ2-2; 8 positions agree with TRBD1. V shed 7 bases and J 4 bases; nucleotides not matched to a gene: 8. The CDR3 is 15 residues long. Germline V gene sequence: CDR1 SEHNR, CDR2 FQNEAQ (reference sequence). The CDR3 is CASNGQGGITGELFF. In DNA form, the CDR3 reads TGTGCCAGCAACGGACAGGGTGGCATCACCGGGGAGCTGTTTTTT.

This clonotype was seen a handful of times. The gene calls are TRBV29-1 and TRBJ2-7; either TRBD1 or TRBD2 may fit D (6 bases each). There are 15 residues in the CDR3. The V gene's germline CDR1 is SQVTM and CDR2 ANQGSEA. V was shortened by 4 bases and J by 2 bases, with 18 bases between the two germline ends. The CDR3 region is CSVVGGQITTYEQYF. The CDR3 region has the DNA TGCAGCGTTGTTGGGGGGCAAATTACGACCTACGAGCAGTACTTC.

The V gene is TRBV6-1, the J gene TRBJ2-7; D gene unclear. Deletions cut 8 bases from V and 2 bases from J, with 13 bases between. The germline V gene encodes CDR1 MNHNS and CDR2 SASEGT. The CDR3 extends over 13 amino acids. CDR3 sequence (DNA): TGTGCCAGCGGGTCTTTCCGCGCCTACGAGCAGTACTTC. This encodes CASGSFRAYEQYF.

This clonotype has only a few counts. V gene TRBV12-3 or TRBV12-4 combines with J gene TRBJ2-3, with 9 nucleotides matching TRBD2. After removal of 8 bases from V and 4 bases from J, the junction contained 10 bases not matched to a gene. The CDR3 is made up of 15 amino acids. Written as DNA, the CDR3 is TGTGCCAGCTCTCCGAGCGGGAGGTGGGCAGATACGCAGTATTTT. Protein: CASSPSGRWADTQYF.

The V call is TRBV7-7, the J call TRBJ2-7; D remains ambiguous. The CDR3 has 19 amino acids. The V end was cut by 5 bases, the J end by 4 bases, with 30 bases between. Per the germline V gene, CDR1 is SSHAT and CDR2 is FNYEAQ (reference sequence). CDR3 DNA sequence: TGTGCCAGCAGCCCCCATCAAAGTGGGCAGACAACGAACGTATACGAGCAGTACGTC. This sequence encodes CASSPHQSGQTTNVYEQYV.

This clonotype was seen a handful of times. The J gene is TRBJ2-7, the V gene TRBV5-5; 9 positions match TRBD2. The CDR3 has 14 amino acids. Germline V gives CDR1 SGHKS, CDR2 YYEKEE (reference sequence). V lost 8 bases and J lost 4; bases outside the gene matches: 10. Written as DNA, the CDR3 is TGTGCCAGTACCTGGGCTAGCGGGACTTACGAGCAGTACTTC. Translating it yields CASTWASGTYEQYF.

Only a few counts were recorded for this clonotype. The DNA is left out, because the CDR3 cannot be placed on it with certainty; the CDR3 is given as TCRdb lists it. The genes are TRBV28 and TRBJ2-7; the table calls TRBD1, which could not be checked here. From germline, CDR1 is MDHEN and CDR2 SYDVKM. The CDR3 sequence runs 15 residues, both termini included. CDR3 sequence reads: CASSSSGVSSYEQYF.

The table lists this clonotype with a few counts. The V gene is TRBV2, the J gene TRBJ2-3; 7 positions match TRBD2. With 6 bases clipped from V and 2 bases from J, the junction kept 11 bases outside the gene matches. Germline-derived CDR1 and CDR2 are SNHLY and FYNNEI. The CDR3 runs to 16 residues. CDR3 in amino acids: CASRELGTIHTDTQYF. The CDR3 DNA reads TGTGCCAGCAGGGAGCTCGGGACTATTCACACAGATACGCAGTATTTT.

This clonotype was counted at least ten times. V gene TRBV2 combines with J gene TRBJ1-1, with unresolved D. The germline V and J ends were trimmed by 3 bases and 8 bases, with 4 bases remaining between them. The CDR3 runs to 10 residues. Germline lookup yields CDR1 SNHLY and CDR2 FYNNEI. CDR3 bases: TGTGCCAGCAGTGACAGGGAAGCTTTCTTT. This translates into CASSDREAFF. Combining the CDR3 with reference TRBV2 and TRBJ1-1 gives the whole variable domain EPEVTQTPSHQVTQMGQEVILRCVPISNHLYFYWYRQILGQKVEFLVSFYNNEISEKSEIFDDQFSVERPDGSNFTLKIRSTKLEDSAMYFCASSDREAFFGQGTRLTVV.